This record looks at one T cell receptor beta chain sequence and its context. Germline V gene lookup returns CDR1 MGHRA and CDR2 YSYEKL. With 0 bases removed from V and 2 bases from J, the gap between germline ends came to 17 bases. The length of the CDR3 is 18 residues. These data come from a study of long-term antiretroviral therapy in people with HIV. Investigators performed immunoSEQ version v3.0 at survey level. Only in-frame clones appear in the TCRdb table, and some are missing; sequencing was by immunoSEQ multiplex PCR. Altogether about 8,600 clones are present, 60% to 85% being singletons, with the ten largest covering around 25%.

Sequencing was performed on unsorted PBMCs, taken 0.6 years before starting antiretroviral therapy. The chain is built from TRBV4-1 and TRBJ1-5; no clear D gene. The sequence derives from a man aged 40-50 years with HIV. For the CDR3, the DNA is TGCGCCAGCAGCCAAGAAGAAGGGTGGCCGGCGGGCAATCAGCCCCAGCATTTT. Its translation: CASSQEEGWPAGNQPQHF.